This T cell receptor beta chain was profiled in a study of blood T cells in healthy people across ages. Study-level results: Diversity was estimated from one million T cells, and these estimates were considered underestimates. Observed TCR beta diversity showed a strong correlation with the percentage of naive T cells as measured by flow cytometry.

For the second PCR, which ran for roughly 7 to 11 cycles, a sample-barcoded 5' primer and a J-beta primer mix were used. In TCRdb, the 5' RACE reads were re-called with MiXCR into one record per CDR3 protein. Here the sample spans about a million distinct CDR3 sequences, roughly 51% being singletons. There are a few counts of this clonotype. Antigen specificity is unknown. CDR1 is SGHTA and CDR2 is FQGNSA in the germline V gene. The CDR3 is 14 amino acids. V lost 8 bases and J 4 bases, leaving 15 bases between the germline ends. Sequencing used blood. The chain has TRBV7-2 and TRBJ2-4; maybe TRBD1 (6 bases). This clonotype originated in a woman in her sixties in good health. The chain's CDR3 is CASSTGTTKNIQYF. The DNA for the CDR3 is TGTGCCAGCTCCACCGGGACAACTAAAAACATTCAGTACTTC.